The rows below give T cell receptor beta chains drawn from one sample of a study of T cells in Graves' hyperthyroidism and ophthalmopathy. A single record per CDR3 protein comes from TCRdb applying MiXCR to the multiplex PCR reads. This sample has under 550,000 distinct CDR3 sequences; about 20% occur once, and the top ten carry approximately 48%. Input material: blood. The receptor set was obtained from a man between 35 and 55 years old with Graves' ophthalmopathy. Each CDR3 is given without its conserved first and last residue. Clone size is stated in some rows and not others, as once, few, many or a class when expanded.

len	v_gene	j_gene	abundance	CDR3aa
13	TRBV6-1	TRBJ2-1	-	ATRGWESKYNEQF
11	TRBV6-1	TRBJ2-5	many	ASMAGQGETQY
11	TRBV18	TRBJ2-2	many	ASSPRDTGELF
10	TRBV6-1	TRBJ1-2	-	ASHRQGHGYT
12	TRBV5-1	TRBJ1-1	-	ASSSQVRATEAF
15	TRBV4-1	TRBJ2-1	-	ASSHTGLASSYNEQF
14	TRBV6-9	TRBJ1-1	-	ASSSRQGALNTEAF
15	TRBV11-2	TRBJ2-5	many	ASSVDPGTGLQETQY
13	TRBV9	TRBJ1-3	-	ASSVADYTGNTIY
11	TRBV5-1	TRBJ2-7	few	ASRKEPSYEQY
13	TRBV29-1	TRBJ2-1	-	SVIPGGSSYNEQF
11	TRBV5-1	TRBJ1-2	once	ASSQGQNYGCT
12	TRBV11-2	TRBJ2-1	many	ASSFGAVSNEQF
15	TRBV6-5	TRBJ2-1	-	ASSYSVGGRAYNEQF
11	TRBV5-1	TRBJ2-1	many	ASRSEGASEQF
12	TRBV11-2	TRBJ2-7	many	ASSLPGQPYEQY
15	TRBV10-3	TRBJ2-1	-	AISESILAGGYNEQF
12	TRBV12-3/TRBV12-4	TRBJ2-1	many	ASSFSGSYNEQF
11	TRBV10-1	TRBJ2-5	few	ASSPNLGETQY
14	TRBV2	TRBJ1-1	few	ASSDSGTDMNTEAF
16	TRBV19	TRBJ2-1	few	ASSISRGTRRNLNEQF
14	TRBV9	TRBJ2-2	many	ASSPGSRGNTGELF
13	TRBV6-1	TRBJ2-5	-	ASSERSGAGETQY
12	TRBV18	TRBJ1-1	many	ASSSIPQNTEAF
14	TRBV11-2	TRBJ1-3	few	ASSLEGSYSGNTIY
10	TRBV19	TRBJ1-5	once	ASSNPPGPQH
13	TRBV3-1	TRBJ1-2	many	ASSPDRDRLRGYT
11	TRBV20-1	TRBJ1-4	once	SAREDWDEKLF
14	TRBV24-1	TRBJ1-5	few	ATSDFGQAINQPQH